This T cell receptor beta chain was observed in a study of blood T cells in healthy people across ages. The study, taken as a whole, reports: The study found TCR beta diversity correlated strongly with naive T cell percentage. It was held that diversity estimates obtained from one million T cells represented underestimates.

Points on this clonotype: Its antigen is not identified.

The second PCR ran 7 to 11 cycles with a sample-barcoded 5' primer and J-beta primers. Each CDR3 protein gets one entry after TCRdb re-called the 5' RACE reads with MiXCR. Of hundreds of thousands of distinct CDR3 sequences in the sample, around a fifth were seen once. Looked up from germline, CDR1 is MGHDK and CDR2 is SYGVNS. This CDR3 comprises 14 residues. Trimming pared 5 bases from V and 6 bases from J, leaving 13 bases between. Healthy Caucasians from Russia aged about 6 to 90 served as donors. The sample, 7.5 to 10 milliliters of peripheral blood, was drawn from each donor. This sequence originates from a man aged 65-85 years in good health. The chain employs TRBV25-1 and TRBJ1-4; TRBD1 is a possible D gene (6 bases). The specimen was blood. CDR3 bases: TGTGCCAGCAGTCCCCCGGGACACCATGAAAAACTGTTTTTT. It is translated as CASSPPGHHEKLFF. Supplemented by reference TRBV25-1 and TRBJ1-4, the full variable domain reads EADIYQTPRYLVIGTGKKITLECSQTMGHDKMYWYQQDPGMELHLIHYSYGVNSTEKGDLSSESTVSRIRTEHFPLTLESARPSHTSQYLCASSPPGHHEKLFFGSGTQLSVL.